This T cell receptor (beta chain) was found in a study of monozygotic twins with inflammatory bowel disease. Study results and limitations: IBD-affected twins scored below their healthy co-twins in TCRbeta diversity (inverse Simpson). Background noise in patient repertoires may stem from differing immunosuppressive treatments.

TCRdb reprocessed the 5' RACE reads and reports one entry per CDR3 protein, with no DNA. This sample's clone table lists about 210,000 distinct CDR3 sequences. Total RNA isolation used whole blood (no T cell sorting was performed). Remarks on this clonotype: Its target is unknown.

Germline-derived CDR1 and CDR2 are SGHAT and FQNNGV. The CDR3 is made up of 15 amino acids. The clonotype comes from a human donor with ulcerative colitis or Crohn's disease, or a healthy co-twin of an affected twin (not recorded which). Sequencing was done on a sample of blood. The gene calls are TRBV11-2 and TRBJ1-3; the D call from TCRdb, TRBD1, cannot be confirmed without DNA. The chain's CDR3 is CASSPGLGVVNTIYF.